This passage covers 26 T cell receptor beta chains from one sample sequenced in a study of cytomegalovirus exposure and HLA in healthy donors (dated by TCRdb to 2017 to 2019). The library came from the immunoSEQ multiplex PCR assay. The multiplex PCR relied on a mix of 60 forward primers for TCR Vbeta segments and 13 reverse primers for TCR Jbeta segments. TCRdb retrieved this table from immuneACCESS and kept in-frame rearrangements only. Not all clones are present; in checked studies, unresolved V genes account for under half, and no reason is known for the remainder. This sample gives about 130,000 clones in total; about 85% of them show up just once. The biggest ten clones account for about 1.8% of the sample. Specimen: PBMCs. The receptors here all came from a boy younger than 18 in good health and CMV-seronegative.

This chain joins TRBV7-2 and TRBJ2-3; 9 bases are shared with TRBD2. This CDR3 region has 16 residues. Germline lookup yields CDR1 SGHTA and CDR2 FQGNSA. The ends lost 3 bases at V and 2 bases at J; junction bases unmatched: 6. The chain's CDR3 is CASSFSSGIATDTQYF. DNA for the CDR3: TGTGCCAGCAGCTTTTCTAGCGGGATAGCCACAGATACGCAGTATTTT. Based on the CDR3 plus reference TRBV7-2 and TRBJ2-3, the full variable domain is GAGVSQSPSNKVTEKGKDVELRCDPISGHTALYWYRQSLGQGLEFLIYFQGNSAPDKSGLPSDRFSAERTGGSVSTLTIQRTQQEDSAVYLCASSFSSGIATDTQYFGPGTRLTVL.

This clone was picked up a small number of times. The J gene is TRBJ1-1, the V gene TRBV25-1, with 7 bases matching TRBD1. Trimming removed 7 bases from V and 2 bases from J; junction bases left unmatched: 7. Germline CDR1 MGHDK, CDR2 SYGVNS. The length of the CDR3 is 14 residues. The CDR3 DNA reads TGTGCCAGCATTCCAGGGGGTGAAAACACTGAAGCTTTCTTT. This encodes CASIPGGENTEAFF.

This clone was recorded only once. In DNA, the CDR3 is TGTGCCTCCCGGCCTGGGGGGAATGAAAAACTGTTTTTT. Its protein is CASRPGGNEKLFF. J is TRBJ1-4 and V is TRBV30; D might be TRBD1 (5 bases). The CDR3 runs to 13 residues. V was cut by 7 bases and J by 5 bases, with 14 bases left in between. Germline V CDR1 and CDR2: GTSNPN, SVGIG (reference sequence).

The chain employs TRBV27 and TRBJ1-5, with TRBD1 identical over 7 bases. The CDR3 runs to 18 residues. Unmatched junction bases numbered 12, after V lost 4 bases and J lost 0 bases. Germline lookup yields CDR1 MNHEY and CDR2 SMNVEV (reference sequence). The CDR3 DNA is TGTGCCAGCAGTTCCTTGACAGGGCCCGCAAATAGCAATCAGCCCCAGCATTTT. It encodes CASSSLTGPANSNQPQHF.

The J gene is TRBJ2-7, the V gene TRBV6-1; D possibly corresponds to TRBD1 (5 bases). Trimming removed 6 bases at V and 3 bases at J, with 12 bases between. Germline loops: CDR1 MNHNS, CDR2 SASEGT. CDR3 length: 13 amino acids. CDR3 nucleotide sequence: TGTGCCAGCAGCCTAGGGGTAAGCTACGAGCAGTACTTC. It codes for CASSLGVSYEQYF.

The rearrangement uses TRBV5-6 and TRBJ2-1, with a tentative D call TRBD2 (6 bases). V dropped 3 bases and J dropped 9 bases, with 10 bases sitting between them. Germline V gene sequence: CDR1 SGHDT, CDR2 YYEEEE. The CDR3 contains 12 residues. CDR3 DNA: TGTGCCAGCAGCTCCCCGGGAGTTGAGCAGTTCTTC. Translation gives CASSSPGVEQFF.

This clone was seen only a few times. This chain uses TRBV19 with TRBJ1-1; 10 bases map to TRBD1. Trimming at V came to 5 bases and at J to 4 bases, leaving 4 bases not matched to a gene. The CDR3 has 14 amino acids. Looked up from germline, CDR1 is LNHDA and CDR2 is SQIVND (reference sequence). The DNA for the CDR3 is TGTGCCAGTAGTCTGACAGGGGGCTTCACTGAAGCTTTCTTT. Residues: CASSLTGGFTEAFF.

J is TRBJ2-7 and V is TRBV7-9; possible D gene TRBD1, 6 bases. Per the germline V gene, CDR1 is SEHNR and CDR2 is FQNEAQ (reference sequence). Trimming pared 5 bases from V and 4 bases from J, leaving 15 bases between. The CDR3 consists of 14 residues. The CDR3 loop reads CASSHAGALYEQYF. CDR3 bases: TGTGCCAGCAGCCATGCAGGGGCTCTGTACGAGCAGTACTTC. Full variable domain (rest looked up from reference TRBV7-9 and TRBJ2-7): DTGVSQNPRHKITKRGQNVTFRCDPISEHNRLYWYRQTLGQGPEFLTYFQNEAQLEKSRLLSDRFSAERPKGSFSTLEIQRTEQGDSAMYLCASSHAGALYEQYFGPGTRLTVT.

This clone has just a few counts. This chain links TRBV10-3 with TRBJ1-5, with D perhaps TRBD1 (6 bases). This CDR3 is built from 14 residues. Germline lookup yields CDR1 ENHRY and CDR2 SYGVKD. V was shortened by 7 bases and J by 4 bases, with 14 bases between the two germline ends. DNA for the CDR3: TGTGCCATCAAGGGAGGGGGTACAAATCAGCCCCAGCATTTT. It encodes CAIKGGGTNQPQHF.

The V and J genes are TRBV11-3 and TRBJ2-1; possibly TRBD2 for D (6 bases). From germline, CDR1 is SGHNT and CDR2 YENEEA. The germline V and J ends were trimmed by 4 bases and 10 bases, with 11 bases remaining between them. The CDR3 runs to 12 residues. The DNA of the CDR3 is TGTGCCAGCAGCTCGGAGGGTGGGGAGCAGTTCTTC. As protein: CASSSEGGEQFF. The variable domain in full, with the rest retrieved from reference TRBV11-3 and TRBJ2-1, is EAGVVQSPRYKIIEKKQPVAFWCNPISGHNTLYWYLQNLGQGPELLIRYENEEAVDDSQLPKDRFSAERLKGVDSTLKIQPAELGDSAVYLCASSSEGGEQFFGPGTRLTVL.

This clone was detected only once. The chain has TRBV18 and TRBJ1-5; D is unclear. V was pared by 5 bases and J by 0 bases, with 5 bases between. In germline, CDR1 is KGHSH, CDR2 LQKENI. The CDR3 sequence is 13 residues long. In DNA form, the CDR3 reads TGTGCCAGCTCAAATCATAGCAATCAGCCCCAGCATTTT. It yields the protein CASSNHSNQPQHF. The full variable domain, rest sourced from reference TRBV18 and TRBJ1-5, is NAGVMQNPRHLVRRRGQEARLRCSPMKGHSHVYWYRQLPEEGLKFMVYLQKENIIDESGMPKERFSAEFPKEGPSILRIQQVVRGDSAAYFCASSNHSNQPQHFGDGTRLSIL.

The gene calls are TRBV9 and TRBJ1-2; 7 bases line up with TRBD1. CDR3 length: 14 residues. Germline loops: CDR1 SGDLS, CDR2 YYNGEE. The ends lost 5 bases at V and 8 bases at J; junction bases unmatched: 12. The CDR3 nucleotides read TGTGCCAGCAGTGCATACAGGGGTGACGAAGGCTACACCTTC. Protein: CASSAYRGDEGYTF.

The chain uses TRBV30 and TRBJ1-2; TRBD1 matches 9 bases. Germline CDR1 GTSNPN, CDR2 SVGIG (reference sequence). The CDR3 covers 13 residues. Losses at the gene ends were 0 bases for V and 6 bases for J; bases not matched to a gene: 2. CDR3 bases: TGTGCCTGGAGTGTTGGGACAGGGAATGGCTACACCTTC. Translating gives CAWSVGTGNGYTF.

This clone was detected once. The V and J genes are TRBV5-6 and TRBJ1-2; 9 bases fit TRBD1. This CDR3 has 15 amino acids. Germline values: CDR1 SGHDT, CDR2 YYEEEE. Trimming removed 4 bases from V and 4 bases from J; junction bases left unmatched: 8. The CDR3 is CASSKPDRGSYGYTF. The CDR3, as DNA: TGTGCCAGCAGCAAACCGGACAGGGGAAGCTATGGCTACACCTTC.

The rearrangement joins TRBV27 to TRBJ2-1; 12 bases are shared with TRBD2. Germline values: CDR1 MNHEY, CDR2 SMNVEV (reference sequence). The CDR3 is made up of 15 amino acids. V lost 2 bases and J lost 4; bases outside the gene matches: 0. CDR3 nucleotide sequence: TGTGCCAGCAGTTTAGGACTAGCGGGATACAATGAGCAGTTCTTC. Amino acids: CASSLGLAGYNEQFF.

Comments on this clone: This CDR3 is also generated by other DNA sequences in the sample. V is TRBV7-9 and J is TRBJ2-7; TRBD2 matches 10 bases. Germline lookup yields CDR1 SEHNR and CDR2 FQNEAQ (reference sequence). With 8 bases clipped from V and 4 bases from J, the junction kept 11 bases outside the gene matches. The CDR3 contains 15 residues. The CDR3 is CASGASGSFRYEQYF. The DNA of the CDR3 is TGTGCCAGCGGAGCTAGCGGGAGTTTTAGGTACGAGCAGTACTTC.

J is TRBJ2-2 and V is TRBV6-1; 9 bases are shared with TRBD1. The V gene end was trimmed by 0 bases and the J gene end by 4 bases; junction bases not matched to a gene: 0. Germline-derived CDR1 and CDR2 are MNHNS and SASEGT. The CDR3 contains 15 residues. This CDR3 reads CASSEATGGTGELFF. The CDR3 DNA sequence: TGTGCCAGCAGTGAAGCGACAGGGGGCACCGGGGAGCTGTTTTTT.

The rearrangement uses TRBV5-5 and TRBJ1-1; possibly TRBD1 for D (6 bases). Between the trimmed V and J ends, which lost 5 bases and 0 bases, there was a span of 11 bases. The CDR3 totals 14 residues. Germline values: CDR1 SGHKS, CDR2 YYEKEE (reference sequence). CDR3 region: CASRWDNLNTEAFF. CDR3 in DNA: TGTGCCAGCAGATGGGACAACCTGAACACTGAAGCTTTCTTT.

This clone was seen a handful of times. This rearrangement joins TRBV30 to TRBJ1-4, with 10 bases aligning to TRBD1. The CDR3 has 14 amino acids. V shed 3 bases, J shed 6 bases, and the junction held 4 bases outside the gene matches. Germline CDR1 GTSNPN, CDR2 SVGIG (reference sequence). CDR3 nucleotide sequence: TGTGCCTGGAGGCCCGGGACAGGGGATGAAAAACTGTTTTTT. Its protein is CAWRPGTGDEKLFF.

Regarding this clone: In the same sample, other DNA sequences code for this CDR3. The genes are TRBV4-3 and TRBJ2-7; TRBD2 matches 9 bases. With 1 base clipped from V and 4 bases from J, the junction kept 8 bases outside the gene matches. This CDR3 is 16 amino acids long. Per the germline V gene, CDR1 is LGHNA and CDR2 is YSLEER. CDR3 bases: TGCGCCAGCAGCCAAGCGGCTAGCGGGATCAGATACGAGCAGTACTTC. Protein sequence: CASSQAASGIRYEQYF.

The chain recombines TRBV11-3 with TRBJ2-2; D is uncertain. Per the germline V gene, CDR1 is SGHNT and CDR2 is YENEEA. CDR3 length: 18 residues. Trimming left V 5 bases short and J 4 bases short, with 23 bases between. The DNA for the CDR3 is TGTGCCAGCAGCAAACGAAATCTAGTTATCGGTGTCACCGGGGAGCTGTTTTTT. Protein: CASSKRNLVIGVTGELFF.

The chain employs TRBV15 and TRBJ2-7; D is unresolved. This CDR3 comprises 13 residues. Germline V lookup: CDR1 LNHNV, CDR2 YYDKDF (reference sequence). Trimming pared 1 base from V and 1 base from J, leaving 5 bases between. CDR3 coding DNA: TGTGCCACCAGCAGAGGCGGTTCCTACGAGCAGTACTTC. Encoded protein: CATSRGGSYEQYF.

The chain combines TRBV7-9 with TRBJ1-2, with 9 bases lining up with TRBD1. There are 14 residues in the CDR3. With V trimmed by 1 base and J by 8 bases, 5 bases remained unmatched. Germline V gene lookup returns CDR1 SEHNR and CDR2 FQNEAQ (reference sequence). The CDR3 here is CASSLGDRADGYTF. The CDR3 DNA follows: TGTGCCAGCAGCTTAGGGGACAGGGCGGACGGCTACACCTTC.

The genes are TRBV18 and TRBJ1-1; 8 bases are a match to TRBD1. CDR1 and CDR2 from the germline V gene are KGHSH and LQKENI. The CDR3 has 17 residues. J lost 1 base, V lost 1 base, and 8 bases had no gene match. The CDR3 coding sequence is TGTGCCAGCTCACCACTATACGACAGGGGCCAGAACACTGAAGCTTTCTTT. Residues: CASSPLYDRGQNTEAFF. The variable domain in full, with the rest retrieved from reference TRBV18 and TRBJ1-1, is NAGVMQNPRHLVRRRGQEARLRCSPMKGHSHVYWYRQLPEEGLKFMVYLQKENIIDESGMPKERFSAEFPKEGPSILRIQQVVRGDSAAYFCASSPLYDRGQNTEAFFGQGTRLTVV.

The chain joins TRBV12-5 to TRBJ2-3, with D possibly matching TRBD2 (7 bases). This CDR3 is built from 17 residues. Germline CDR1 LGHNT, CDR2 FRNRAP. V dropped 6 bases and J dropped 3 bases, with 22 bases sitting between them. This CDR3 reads CASGPLRGGVGTDTQYF. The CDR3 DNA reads TGTGCTAGTGGCCCTCTTAGGGGGGGGGTGGGAACAGATACGCAGTATTTT.

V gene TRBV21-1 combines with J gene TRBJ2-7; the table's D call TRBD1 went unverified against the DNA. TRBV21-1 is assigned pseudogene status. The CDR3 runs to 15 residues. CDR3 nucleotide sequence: TGTGCCAGCAGCCTCCGACAGGGGGAATCGTACGAGCAGTACTTC. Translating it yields CASSLRQGESYEQYF.